A selection of T cell receptor beta chains follows, all from one sample in a study of T cell repertoires in cytomegalovirus infection. MiXCR was run by TCRdb on the reads, yielding one entry per CDR3 protein. Among roughly 500,000 distinct CDR3 sequences listed, roughly a third were seen once. For these TCRs, the target antigens are not known. The specimen comprised cultured PBMCs, sampled from culture after CMV antigen stimulation. The receptors stem from a human donor in good health (CMV status not recorded). Some clones in this sample may be carry-over from other donors' samples. The conserved cysteine and the conserved F or W are not part of the CDR3 here.

TRBV6-2/TRBV6-3 | ASSRTDLQETQY
TRBV7-8 | TSSLGGLAGGNNEQF
TRBV28 | ASSFKGTGGYGYT
TRBV28 | ASSRSDRRYNSPLH
TRBV29-1 | SVDMSRGYT
TRBV11-3 | ASSLGTWGARAEDTEAF
TRBV10-3 | AISRGGTQY
TRBV7-9 | ASSFPSDWNEQF
TRBV12-3/TRBV12-4 | ASSLGLGANTEAF
TRBV6-5 | ASSPFGLAGEGTDTQY
TRBV19 | ASSPTGAGGANVLT
TRBV4-1 | ASSQDWGTGFEAF
TRBV6-5 | ASSRVGQKETQY
TRBV12-3/TRBV12-4 | ATRRGGGVYQPQH
TRBV7-2 | ASSSSGVAKNIQY
TRBV28 | ASSLYGVHQPQH
TRBV4-3 | ASSHSTGNTEAF
TRBV5-4 | ASSPARPSGRYNEQF
TRBV15 | ATSRVGYGNTIY
TRBV20-1 | SARVKDYEQF